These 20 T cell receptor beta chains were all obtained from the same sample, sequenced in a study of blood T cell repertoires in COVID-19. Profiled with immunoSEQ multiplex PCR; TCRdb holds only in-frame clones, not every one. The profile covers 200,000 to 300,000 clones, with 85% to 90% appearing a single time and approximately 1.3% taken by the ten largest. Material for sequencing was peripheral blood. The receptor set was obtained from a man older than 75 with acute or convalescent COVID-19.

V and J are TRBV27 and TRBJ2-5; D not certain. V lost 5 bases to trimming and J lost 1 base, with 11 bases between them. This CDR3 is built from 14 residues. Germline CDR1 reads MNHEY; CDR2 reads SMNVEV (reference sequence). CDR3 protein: CASSLESGQETQYF. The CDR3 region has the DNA TGTGCCAGCAGTCTAGAATCCGGCCAAGAGACCCAGTACTTC.

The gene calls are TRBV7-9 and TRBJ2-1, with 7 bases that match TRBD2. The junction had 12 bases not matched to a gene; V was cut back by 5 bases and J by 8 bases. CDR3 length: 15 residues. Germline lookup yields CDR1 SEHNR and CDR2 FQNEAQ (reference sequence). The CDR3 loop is CASSPRAGLGHEQFF. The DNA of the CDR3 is TGTGCCAGCAGCCCTCGAGCGGGATTGGGTCATGAGCAGTTCTTC.

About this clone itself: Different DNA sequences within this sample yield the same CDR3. The CDR3 spells CASSLQGPNTGELFF. CDR3 DNA: TGCGCCAGCAGCTTACAGGGACCGAACACCGGGGAGCTGTTTTTT. The gene calls are TRBV5-1 and TRBJ2-2, with D possibly TRBD1 on 6 matching bases. CDR1 and CDR2 (germline): SGHRS, YFSETQ. V lost 2 bases to trimming and J lost 0 bases, with 8 bases between them. CDR3 size: 15 residues.

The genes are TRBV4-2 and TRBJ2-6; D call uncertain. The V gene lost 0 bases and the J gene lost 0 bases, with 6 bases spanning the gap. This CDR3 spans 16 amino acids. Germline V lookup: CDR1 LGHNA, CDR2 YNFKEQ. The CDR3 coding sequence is TGTGCCAGCAGCCAAGAAGCCAACTCTGGGGCCAACGTCCTGACTTTC. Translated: CASSQEANSGANVLTF.

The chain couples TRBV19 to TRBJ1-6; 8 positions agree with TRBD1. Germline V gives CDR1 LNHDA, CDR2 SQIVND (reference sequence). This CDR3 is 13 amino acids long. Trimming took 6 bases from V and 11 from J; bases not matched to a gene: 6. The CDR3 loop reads CASSPTGGPPLHF. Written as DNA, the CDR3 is TGTGCCAGTAGCCCAACAGGGGGACCACCCCTCCACTTT.

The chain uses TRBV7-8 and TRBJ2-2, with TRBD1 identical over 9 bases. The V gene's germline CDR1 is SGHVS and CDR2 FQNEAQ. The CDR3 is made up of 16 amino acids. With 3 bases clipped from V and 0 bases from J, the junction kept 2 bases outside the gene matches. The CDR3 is CASSFRTGANTGELFF. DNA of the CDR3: TGTGCCAGCAGCTTCCGGACAGGGGCGAACACCGGGGAGCTGTTTTTT.

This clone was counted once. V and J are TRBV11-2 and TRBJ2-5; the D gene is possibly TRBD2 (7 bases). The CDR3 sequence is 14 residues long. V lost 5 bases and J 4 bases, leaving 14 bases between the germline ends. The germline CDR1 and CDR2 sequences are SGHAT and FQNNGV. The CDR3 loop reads CASSTNRGAETQYF. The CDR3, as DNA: TGTGCCAGCAGCACCAATCGGGGGGCAGAGACCCAGTACTTC.

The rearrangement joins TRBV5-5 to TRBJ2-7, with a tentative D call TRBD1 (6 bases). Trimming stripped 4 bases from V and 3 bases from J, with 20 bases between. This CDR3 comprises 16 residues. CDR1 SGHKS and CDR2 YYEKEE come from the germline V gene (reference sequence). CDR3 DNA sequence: TGTGCCAGCAGCCTCCGGACAGACGGTATTCTCTACGAGCAGTACTTC. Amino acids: CASSLRTDGILYEQYF.

The CDR3 loop reads CASSEAPRRDYTF. DNA for the CDR3: TGTGCCAGCAGTGAAGCTCCCAGGCGCGACTACACCTTC. The J gene is TRBJ1-2, the V gene TRBV2; D is undetermined. CDR3 length: 13 residues. The V gene lost 0 bases and the J gene lost 10 bases, with 12 bases spanning the gap. Germline-derived CDR1 and CDR2 are SNHLY and FYNNEI.

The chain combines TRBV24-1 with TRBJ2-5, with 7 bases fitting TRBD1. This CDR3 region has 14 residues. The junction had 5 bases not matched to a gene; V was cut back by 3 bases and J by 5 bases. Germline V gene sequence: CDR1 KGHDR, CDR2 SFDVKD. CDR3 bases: TGTGCCACCAGTGATCAGACAGGGACGGAGACCCAGTACTTC. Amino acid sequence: CATSDQTGTETQYF.

CDR3 sequence (DNA): TGTGCCAGCAGTGAACAGGGTTCGGCCGGGGAGCTGTTTTTT. This sequence encodes CASSEQGSAGELFF. The V gene is TRBV6-4, the J gene TRBJ2-2, with a tentative D call TRBD1 (6 bases). This CDR3 contains 14 residues. Trimming pared 3 bases from V and 6 bases from J, leaving 11 bases between. Germline CDR1 is MRHNA and CDR2 is SNTAGT.

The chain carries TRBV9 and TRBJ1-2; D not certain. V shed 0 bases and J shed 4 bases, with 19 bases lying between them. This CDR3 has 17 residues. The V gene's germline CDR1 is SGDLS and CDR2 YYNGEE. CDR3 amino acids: CASSVARLETAGYGYTF. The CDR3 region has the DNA TGTGCCAGCAGCGTAGCTCGGTTAGAGACCGCGGGCTATGGCTACACCTTC.

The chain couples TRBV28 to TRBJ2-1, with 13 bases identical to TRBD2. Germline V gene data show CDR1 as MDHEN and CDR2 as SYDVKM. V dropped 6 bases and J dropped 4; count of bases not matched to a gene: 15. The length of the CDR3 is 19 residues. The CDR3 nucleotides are TGTGCCAGCAGACGACCGGGACTAGCGGGGCCTGTAGGATACAATGAGCAGTTCTTC. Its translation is CASRRPGLAGPVGYNEQFF.

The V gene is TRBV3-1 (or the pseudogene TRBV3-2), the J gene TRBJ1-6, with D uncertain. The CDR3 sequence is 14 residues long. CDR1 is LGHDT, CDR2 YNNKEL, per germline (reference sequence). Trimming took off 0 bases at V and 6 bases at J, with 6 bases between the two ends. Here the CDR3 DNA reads TGTGCCAGCAGCCAAGATCACGGTAATTCACCCCTCCACTTT. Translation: CASSQDHGNSPLHF.

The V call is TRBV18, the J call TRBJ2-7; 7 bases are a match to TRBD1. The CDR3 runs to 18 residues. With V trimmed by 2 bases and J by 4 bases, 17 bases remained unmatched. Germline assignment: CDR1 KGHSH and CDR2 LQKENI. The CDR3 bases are TGTGCCAGCTCACCAAATACCCCCAGACAGGGTGGGGCTTACGAGCAGTACTTC. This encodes CASSPNTPRQGGAYEQYF.

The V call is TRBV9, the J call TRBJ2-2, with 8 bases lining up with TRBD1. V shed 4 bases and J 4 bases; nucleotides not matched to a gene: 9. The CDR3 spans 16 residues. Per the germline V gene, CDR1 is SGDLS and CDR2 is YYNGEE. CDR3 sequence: CASSPHGQGGTGELFF. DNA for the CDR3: TGTGCCAGCAGCCCCCATGGACAGGGTGGCACCGGGGAGCTGTTTTTT.

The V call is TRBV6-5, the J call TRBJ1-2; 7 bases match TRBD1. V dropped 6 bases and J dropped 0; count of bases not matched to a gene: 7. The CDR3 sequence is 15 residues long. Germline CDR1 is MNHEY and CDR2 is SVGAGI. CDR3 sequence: CASRGRDSPNYGYTF. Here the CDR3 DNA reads TGTGCCAGCAGAGGTAGGGACAGCCCTAACTATGGCTACACCTTC.

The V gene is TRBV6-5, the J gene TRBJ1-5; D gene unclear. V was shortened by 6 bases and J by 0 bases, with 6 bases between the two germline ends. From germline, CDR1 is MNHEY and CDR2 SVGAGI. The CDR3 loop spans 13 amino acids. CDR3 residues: CASRSDSNQPQHF. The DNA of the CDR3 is TGTGCCAGCAGGTCAGATAGCAATCAGCCCCAGCATTTT.

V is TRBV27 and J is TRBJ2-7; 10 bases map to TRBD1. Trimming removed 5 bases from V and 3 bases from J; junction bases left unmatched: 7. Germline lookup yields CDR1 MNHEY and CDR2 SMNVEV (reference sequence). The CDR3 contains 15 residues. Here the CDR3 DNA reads TGTGCCAGCAGTCGGGGACAGGGGATGTTCTACGAGCAGTACTTC. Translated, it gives CASSRGQGMFYEQYF.

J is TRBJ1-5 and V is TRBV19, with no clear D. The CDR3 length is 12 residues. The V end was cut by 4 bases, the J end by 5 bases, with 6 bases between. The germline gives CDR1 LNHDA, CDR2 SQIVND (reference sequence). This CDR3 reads CASSSLYQPQHF. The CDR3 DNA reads TGTGCCAGTAGTAGTTTATATCAGCCCCAGCATTTT. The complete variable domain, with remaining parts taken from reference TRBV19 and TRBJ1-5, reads DGGITQSPKYLFRKEGQNVTLSCEQNLNHDAMYWYRQDPGQGLRLIYYSQIVNDFQKGDIAEGYSVSREKKESFPLTVTSAQKNPTAFYLCASSSLYQPQHFGDGTRLSIL.